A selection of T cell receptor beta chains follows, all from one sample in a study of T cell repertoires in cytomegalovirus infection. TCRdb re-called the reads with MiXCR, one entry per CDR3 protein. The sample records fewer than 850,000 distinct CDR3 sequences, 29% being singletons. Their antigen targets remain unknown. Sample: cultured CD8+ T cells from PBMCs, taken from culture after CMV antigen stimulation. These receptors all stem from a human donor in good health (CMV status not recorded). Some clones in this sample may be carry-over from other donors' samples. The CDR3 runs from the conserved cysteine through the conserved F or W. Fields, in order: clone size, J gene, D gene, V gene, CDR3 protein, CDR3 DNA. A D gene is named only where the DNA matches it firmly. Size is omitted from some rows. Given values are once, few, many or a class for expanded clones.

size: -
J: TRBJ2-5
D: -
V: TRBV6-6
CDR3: CASSPGVVETQYF
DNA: TGTGCCAGCAGCCCCGGGGTAGTAGAGACCCAGTACTTC

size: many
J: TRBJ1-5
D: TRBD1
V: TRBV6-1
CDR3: CASSEAEGAGQPQHF
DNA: TGTGCCAGCAGTGAAGCGGAGGGGGCAGGGCAGCCCCAGCATTTT

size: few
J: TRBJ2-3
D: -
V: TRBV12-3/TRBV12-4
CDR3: CASSWPSTDTQYF
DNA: TGTGCCAGCAGTTGGCCCAGCACAGATACGCAGTATTTT

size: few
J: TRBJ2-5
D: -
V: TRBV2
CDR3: CASGPGPPLQETQYF
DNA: TGTGCCAGCGGACCGGGACCACCTCTTCAAGAGACCCAGTACTTC

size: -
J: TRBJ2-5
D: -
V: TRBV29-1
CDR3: CSGGRDSHQETQYF
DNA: TGCAGCGGGGGCCGGGACTCACACCAAGAGACCCAGTACTTC

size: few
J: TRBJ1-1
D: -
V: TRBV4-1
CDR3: CASSQTRETEAFF
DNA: TGCGCCAGCAGCCAAACCAGGGAGACTGAAGCTTTCTTT

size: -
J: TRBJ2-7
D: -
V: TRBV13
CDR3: CASSSAAGNEQYF
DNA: TGTGCCAGCAGCTCAGCGGCGGGCAACGAGCAGTACTTC

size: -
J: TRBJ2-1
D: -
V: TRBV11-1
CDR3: CASSPSAVEQFF
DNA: TGTGCCAGCAGCCCCTCGGCCGTTGAGCAGTTCTTC

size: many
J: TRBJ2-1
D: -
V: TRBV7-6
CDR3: CASSLTGLNEQFF
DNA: TGTGCCAGCAGCTTAACCGGGTTGAATGAGCAGTTCTTC

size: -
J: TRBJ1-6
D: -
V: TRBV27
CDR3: CASSPGQWNSPLHF
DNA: TGTGCCAGCAGCCCAGGACAGTGGAATTCACCCCTCCACTTT

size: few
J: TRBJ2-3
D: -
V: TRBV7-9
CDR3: CASSSDTSTDTQYF
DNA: TGTGCCAGCAGCTCCGACACGAGCACAGATACGCAGTATTTT

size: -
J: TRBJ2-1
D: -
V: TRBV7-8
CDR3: CASSSRKSLVPLYNEQFF
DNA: TGTGCCAGCAGCTCAAGGAAATCTTTAGTTCCCCTCTACAATGAGCAGTTCTTC

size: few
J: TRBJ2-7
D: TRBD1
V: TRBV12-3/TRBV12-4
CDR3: CASSPLQGTYEQYF
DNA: TGTGCCAGCAGTCCTTTACAGGGGACCTACGAGCAGTACTTC

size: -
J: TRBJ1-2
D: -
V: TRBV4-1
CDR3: CASSHGSSYGYTF
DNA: TGCGCCAGCAGCCACGGGTCTTCCTATGGCTACACCTTC

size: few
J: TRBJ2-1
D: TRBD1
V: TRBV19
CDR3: CASSIDRVSYNEQFF
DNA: TGTGCCAGTAGTATCGACAGGGTCTCCTACAATGAGCAGTTCTTC

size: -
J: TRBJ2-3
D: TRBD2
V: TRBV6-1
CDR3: CASNLAGADTDTQYF
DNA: TGTGCCAGCAACCTAGCGGGGGCCGACACAGATACGCAGTATTTT

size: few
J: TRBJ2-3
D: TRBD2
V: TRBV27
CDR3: CASSFSGGSPDTQYF
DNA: TGTGCCAGCAGTTTTAGCGGGGGGTCCCCAGATACGCAGTATTTT

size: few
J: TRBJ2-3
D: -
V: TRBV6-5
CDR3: CASSYFRIGSGQFTDTQYF
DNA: TGTGCCAGCAGTTATTTTCGGATTGGTTCGGGACAATTCACAGATACGCAGTATTTT

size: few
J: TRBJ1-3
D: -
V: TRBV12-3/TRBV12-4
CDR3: CASMDGTSGNTIYF
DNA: TGTGCCAGCATGGACGGAACCTCTGGAAACACCATATATTTT

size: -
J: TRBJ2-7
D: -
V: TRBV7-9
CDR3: CASSRSGVLDEQYF
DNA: TGTGCCAGCAGCCGAAGTGGGGTTCTCGACGAGCAGTACTTC

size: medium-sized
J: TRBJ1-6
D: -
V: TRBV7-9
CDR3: CASSLEYPGRNSPLHF
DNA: TGTGCCAGCAGCTTAGAATACCCAGGCCGGAATTCACCCCTCCACTTT

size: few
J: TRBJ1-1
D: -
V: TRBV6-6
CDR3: CASTQHKNTEAFF
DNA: TGTGCCAGCACCCAACACAAGAACACTGAAGCTTTCTTT

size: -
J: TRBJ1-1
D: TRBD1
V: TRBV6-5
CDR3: CASMLHGTGSTEAFF
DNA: TGTGCCAGCATGCTACACGGGACAGGGAGCACTGAAGCTTTCTTT

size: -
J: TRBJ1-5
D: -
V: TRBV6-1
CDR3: CASSYDGPGSNQPQHF
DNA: TGTGCCAGCAGTTACGACGGTCCCGGGAGCAATCAGCCCCAGCATTTT

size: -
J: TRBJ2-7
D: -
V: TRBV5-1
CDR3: CASSLDGGMGYEQYF
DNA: TGCGCCAGCAGCTTGGATGGGGGAATGGGCTACGAGCAGTACTTC

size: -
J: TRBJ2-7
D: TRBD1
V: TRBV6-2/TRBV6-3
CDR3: CASSSLGQVGYEQYF
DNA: TGTGCCAGCAGCAGTCTGGGACAGGTGGGCTACGAGCAGTACTTC

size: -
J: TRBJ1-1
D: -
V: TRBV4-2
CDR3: CASSQTAGWEAFF
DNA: TGTGCCAGCAGCCAGACCGCCGGGTGGGAAGCTTTCTTT

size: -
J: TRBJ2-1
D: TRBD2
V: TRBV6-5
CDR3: CASSWTSGADGYNEQFF
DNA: TGTGCCAGCAGTTGGACTAGCGGGGCAGATGGGTACAATGAGCAGTTCTTC

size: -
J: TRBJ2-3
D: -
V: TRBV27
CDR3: CASSRVRSTDTQYF
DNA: TGTGCCAGCAGCAGGGTTAGAAGCACAGATACGCAGTATTTT

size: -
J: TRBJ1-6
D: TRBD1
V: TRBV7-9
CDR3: CASSLKSGTGNSPLHF
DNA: TGTGCCAGCAGCTTAAAGTCCGGGACAGGGAACTCACCCCTCCACTTT

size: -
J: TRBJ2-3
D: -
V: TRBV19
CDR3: CASSMEGEADTQYF
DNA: TGTGCCAGTAGTATGGAGGGGGAGGCAGATACGCAGTATTTT

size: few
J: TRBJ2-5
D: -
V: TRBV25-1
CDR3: CASSELWTDETQYF
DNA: TGTGCCAGCAGTGAATTGTGGACGGACGAGACCCAGTACTTC

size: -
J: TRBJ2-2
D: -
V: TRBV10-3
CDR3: CAISGNRENTGELFF
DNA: TGTGCCATCAGTGGGAACAGGGAGAACACCGGGGAGCTGTTTTTT

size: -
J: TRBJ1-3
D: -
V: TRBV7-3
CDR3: CASSKGVTGNTIYF
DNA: TGTGCCAGCAGCAAGGGGGTAACTGGAAACACCATATATTTT

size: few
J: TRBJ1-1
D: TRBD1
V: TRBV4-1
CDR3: CASSQDGAGGFTEAFF
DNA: TGCGCCAGCAGCCAAGATGGGGCAGGGGGCTTCACTGAAGCTTTCTTT

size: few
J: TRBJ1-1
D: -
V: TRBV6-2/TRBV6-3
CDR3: CASTGFGLGTTEAFF
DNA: TGTGCCAGCACCGGATTTGGGCTGGGCACCACTGAAGCTTTCTTT

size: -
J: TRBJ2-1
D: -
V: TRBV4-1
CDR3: CASSPVAGRPNEQFF
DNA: TGCGCCAGCAGCCCTGTCGCAGGGCGGCCCAATGAGCAGTTCTTC

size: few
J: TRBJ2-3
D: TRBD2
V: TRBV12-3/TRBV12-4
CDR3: CASSLTSGVSTDTQYF
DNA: TGTGCCAGCAGCCTTACTAGCGGGGTTAGCACAGATACGCAGTATTTT

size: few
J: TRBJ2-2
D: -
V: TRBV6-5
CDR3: CASSPRTIGELFF
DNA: TGTGCCAGCAGTCCCCGGACTATCGGGGAGCTGTTTTTT

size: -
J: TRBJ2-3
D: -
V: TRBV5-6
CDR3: CASSSTDSAQYF
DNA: TGTGCCAGCAGCTCGACGGATTCGGCGCAGTATTTT

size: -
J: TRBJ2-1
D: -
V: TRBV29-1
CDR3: CSVDLVGEQFF
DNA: TGCAGCGTTGACCTGGTCGGTGAGCAGTTCTTC

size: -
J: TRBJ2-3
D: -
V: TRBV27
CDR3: CASRVRGGRTDTQYF
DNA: TGTGCCAGCAGGGTTCGCGGGGGCCGCACAGATACGCAGTATTTT

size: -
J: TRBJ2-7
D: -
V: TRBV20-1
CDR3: CSARDGGPDEQYF
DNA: TGCAGTGCTAGAGATGGGGGACCGGACGAGCAGTACTTC